Shown below are 3 T cell receptor beta chains from a single sample sequenced in a study of breast tumors, draining lymph nodes, adjacent tissues. TCRdb reprocessed the multiplex PCR reads with MiXCR, giving one entry per CDR3 protein. The sample lists roughly 32,000 distinct CDR3 sequences; 36% were seen once. The sample consisted of breast tumor tissue. The source is a female donor with breast cancer. Some clones in this sample may be carry-over from other donors' samples.

Worth noting for this clonotype: A much more abundant neighbour one base away suggests this may be a read error. J is TRBJ2-2 and V is TRBV5-1; TRBD2 might be the D (5 bases). The germline V gene has CDR1 SGHRS and CDR2 YFSETQ. This CDR3 contains 14 residues. This CDR3 is CASSLAFNTGERFF. The CDR3 region has the DNA TGCGCCAGCAGCTTGGCCTTCAACACCGGGGAGCGGTTTTTT.

As concerns this clonotype: Since a much larger clone is just one base distant, this may be a read error. V gene TRBV7-2 combines with J gene TRBJ2-1; D is undetermined. Germline CDR1 and CDR2: SGHTA and FQGNSA. The CDR3 spans 15 residues. CDR3 bases: TGTGCCAGCAGCTTATCAAGGAGCTCCTACAGTGAGCAGTTCTTC. Amino acid sequence: CASSLSRSSYSEQFF.

This clonotype was detected only once. This may arise from a read error, as a much more abundant clone is one base away. The CDR3: CASDDSSIEKLFF. The CDR3 DNA reads as TGTGCCAGTGATGACAGCTCTATTGAAAAACTGTTTTTT. The chain recombines TRBV19 with TRBJ1-4; maybe TRBD1 (5 bases). Germline assignment: CDR1 LNHDA and CDR2 SQIVND (reference sequence). The CDR3 sequence is 13 residues long. Trimming stripped 8 bases from V and 7 bases from J, with 14 bases between.